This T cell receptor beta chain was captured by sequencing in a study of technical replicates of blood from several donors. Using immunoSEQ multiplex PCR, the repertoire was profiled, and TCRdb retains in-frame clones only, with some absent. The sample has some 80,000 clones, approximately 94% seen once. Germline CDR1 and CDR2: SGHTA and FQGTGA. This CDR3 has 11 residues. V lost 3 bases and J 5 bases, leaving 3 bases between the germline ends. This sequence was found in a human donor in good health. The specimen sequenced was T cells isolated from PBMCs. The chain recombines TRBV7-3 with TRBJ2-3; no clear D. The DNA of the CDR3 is TGTGCCAGCAGCTTCGGAGATACGCAGTATTTT. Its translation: CASSFGDTQYF.